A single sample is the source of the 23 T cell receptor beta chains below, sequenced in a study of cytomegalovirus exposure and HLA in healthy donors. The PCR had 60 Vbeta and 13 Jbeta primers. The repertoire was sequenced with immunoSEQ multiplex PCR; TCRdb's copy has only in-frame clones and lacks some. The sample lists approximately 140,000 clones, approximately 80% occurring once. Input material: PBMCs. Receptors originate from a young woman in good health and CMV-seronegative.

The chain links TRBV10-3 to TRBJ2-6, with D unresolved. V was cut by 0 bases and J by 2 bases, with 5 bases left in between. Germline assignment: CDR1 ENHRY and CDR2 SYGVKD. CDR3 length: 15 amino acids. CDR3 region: CAISESHTGANVLTF. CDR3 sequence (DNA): TGTGCCATCAGTGAGTCACATACTGGGGCCAACGTCCTGACTTTC.

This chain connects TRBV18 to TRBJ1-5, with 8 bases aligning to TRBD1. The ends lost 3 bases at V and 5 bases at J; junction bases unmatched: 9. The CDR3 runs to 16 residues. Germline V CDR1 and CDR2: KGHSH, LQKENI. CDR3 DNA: TGTGCCAGCTCACCCCCCCCAGGGGGCTTATATCAGCCCCAGCATTTT. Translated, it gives CASSPPPGGLYQPQHF.

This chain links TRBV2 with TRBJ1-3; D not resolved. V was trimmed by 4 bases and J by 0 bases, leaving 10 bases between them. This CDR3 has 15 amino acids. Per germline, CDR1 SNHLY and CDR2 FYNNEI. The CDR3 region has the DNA TGTGCCAGCAGTGCGGTGCGAAGCTCTGGAAACACCATATATTTT. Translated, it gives CASSAVRSSGNTIYF.

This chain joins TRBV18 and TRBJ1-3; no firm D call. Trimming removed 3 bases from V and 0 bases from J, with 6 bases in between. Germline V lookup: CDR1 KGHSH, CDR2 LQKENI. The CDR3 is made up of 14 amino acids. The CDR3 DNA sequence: TGTGCCAGCTCACCGGAGTTCTCTGGAAACACCATATATTTT. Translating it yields CASSPEFSGNTIYF.

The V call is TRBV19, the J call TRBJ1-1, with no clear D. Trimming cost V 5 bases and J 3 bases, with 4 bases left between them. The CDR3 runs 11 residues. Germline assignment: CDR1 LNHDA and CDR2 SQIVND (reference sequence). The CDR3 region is CASSQDTEAFF. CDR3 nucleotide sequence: TGTGCCAGTAGTCAGGACACTGAAGCTTTCTTT.

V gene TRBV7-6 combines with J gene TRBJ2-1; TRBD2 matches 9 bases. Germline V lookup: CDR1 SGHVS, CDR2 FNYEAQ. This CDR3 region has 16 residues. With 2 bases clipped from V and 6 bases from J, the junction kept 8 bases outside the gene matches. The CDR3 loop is CASSLLASGISNEQFF. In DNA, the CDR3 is TGTGCCAGCAGCTTATTGGCTAGCGGGATCAGCAATGAGCAGTTCTTC.

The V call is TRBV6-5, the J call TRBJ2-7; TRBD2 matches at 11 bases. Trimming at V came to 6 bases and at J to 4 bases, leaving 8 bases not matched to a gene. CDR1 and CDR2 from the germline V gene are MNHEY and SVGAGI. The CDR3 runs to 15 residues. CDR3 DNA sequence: TGTGCCAGCAGACTAGCGGGAGCCACAGGGTACGAGCAGTACTTC. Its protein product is CASRLAGATGYEQYF.

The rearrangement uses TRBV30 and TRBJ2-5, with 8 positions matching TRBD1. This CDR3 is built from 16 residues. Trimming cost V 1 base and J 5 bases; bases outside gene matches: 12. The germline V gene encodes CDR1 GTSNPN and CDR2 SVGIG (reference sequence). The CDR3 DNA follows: TGTGCCTGGAGTGCATACCCTCAGGGGGCCGGGGAGACCCAGTACTTC. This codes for CAWSAYPQGAGETQYF.

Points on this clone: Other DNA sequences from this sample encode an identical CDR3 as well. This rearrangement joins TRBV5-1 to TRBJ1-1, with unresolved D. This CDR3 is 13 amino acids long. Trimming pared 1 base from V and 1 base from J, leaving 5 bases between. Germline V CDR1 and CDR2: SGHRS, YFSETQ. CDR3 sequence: CASSLSRNTEAFF. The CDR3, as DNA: TGCGCCAGCAGCTTGAGCCGGAACACTGAAGCTTTCTTT. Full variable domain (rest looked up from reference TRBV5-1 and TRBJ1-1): KAGVTQTPRYLIKTRGQQVTLSCSPISGHRSVSWYQQTPGQGLQFLFEYFSETQRNKGNFPGRFSGRQFSNSRSEMNVSTLELGDSALYLCASSLSRNTEAFFGQGTRLTVV.

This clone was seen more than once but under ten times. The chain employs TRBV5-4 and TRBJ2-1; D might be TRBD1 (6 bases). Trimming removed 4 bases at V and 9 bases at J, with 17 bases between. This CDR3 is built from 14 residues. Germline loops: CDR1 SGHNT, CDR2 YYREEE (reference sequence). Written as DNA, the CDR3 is TGTGCCAGCAGCCCCGGGACCTTACAGGGTGAGCAGTTCTTC. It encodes CASSPGTLQGEQFF.

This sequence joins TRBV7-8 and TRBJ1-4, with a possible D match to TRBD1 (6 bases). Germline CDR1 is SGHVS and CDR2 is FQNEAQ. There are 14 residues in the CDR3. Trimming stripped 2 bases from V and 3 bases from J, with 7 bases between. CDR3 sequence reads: CASSLNRANEKLFF. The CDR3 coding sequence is TGTGCCAGCAGCTTAAACAGGGCTAATGAAAAACTGTTTTTT.

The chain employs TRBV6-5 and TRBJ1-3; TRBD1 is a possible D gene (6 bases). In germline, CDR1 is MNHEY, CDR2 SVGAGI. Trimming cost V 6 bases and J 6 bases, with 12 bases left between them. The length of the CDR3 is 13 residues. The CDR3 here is CASRQGVENTIYF. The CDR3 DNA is TGTGCCAGCAGACAGGGCGTGGAAAACACCATATATTTT.

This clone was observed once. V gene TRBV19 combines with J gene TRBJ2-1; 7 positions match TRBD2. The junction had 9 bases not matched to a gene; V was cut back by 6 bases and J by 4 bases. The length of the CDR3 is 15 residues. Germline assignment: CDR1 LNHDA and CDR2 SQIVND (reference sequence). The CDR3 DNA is TGTGCCAGTAGCCTAGCGGCGAAGACTTACAATGAGCAGTTCTTC. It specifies CASSLAAKTYNEQFF.

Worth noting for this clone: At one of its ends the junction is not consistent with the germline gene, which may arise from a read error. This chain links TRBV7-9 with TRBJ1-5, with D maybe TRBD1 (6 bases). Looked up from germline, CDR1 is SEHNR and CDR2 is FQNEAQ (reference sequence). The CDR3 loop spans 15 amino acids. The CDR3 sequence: CSSRESGDSNQPQHF. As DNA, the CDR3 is TGTTCCAGCAGAGAATCAGGGGACAGCAATCAGCCCCAGCATTTT.

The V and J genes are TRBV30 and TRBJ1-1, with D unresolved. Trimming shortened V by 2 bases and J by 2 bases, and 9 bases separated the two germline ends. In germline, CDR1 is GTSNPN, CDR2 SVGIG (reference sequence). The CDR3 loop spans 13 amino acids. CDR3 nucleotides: TGTGCCTGGAGTCCGACACCTAACACTGAAGCTTTCTTT. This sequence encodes CAWSPTPNTEAFF.

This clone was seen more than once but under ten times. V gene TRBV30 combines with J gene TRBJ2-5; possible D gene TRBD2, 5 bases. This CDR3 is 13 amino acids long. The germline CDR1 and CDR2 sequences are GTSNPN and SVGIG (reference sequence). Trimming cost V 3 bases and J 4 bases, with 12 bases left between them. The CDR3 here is CAWRRAGLETQYF. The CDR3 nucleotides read TGTGCCTGGAGGCGGGCGGGTTTAGAGACCCAGTACTTC.

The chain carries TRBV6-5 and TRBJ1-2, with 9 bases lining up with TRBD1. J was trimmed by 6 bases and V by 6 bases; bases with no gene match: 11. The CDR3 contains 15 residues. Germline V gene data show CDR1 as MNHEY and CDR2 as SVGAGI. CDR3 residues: CASSWGQGGRNGYTF. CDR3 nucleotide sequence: TGTGCCAGCAGCTGGGGACAGGGAGGGCGTAATGGCTACACCTTC.

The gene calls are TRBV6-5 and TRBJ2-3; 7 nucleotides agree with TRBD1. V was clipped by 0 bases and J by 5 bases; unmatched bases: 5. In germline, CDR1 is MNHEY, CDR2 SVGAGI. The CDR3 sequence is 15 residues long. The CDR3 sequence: CASSYSSRGRDTQYF. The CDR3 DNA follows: TGTGCCAGCAGTTACTCGAGCAGGGGGAGAGATACGCAGTATTTT.

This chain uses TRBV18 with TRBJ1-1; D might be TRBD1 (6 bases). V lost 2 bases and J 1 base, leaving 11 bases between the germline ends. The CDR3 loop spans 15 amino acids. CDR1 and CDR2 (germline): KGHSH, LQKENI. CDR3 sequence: CASSPEGHQNTEAFF. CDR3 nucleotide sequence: TGTGCCAGCTCACCAGAGGGACACCAGAACACTGAAGCTTTCTTT.

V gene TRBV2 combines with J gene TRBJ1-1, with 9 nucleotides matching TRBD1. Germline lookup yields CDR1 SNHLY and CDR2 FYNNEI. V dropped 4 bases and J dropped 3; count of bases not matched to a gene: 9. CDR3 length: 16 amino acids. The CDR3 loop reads CASSGPTGGWDTEAFF. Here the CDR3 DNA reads TGTGCCAGCAGTGGGCCTACAGGGGGCTGGGACACTGAAGCTTTCTTT.

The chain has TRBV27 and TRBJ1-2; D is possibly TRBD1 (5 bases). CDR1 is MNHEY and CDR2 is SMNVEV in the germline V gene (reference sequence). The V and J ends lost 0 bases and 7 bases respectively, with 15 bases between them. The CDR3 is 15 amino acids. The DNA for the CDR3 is TGTGCCAGCAGTTTATCCCAAACGGGGGGAGGTGGCTACACCTTC. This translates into CASSLSQTGGGGYTF.

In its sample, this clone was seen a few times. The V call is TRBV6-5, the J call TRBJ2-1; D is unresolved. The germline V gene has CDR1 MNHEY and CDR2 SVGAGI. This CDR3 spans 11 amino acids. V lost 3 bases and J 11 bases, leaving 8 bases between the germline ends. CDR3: CASSYGQQQFF. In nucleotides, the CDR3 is TGTGCCAGCAGTTATGGCCAACAGCAGTTCTTC.

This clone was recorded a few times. For the CDR3, the DNA is TGTGCCAGCAGCTTCCCGCAGTTCCGCGGCTACACCTTC. Amino acid sequence: CASSFPQFRGYTF. V and J are TRBV7-2 and TRBJ1-2; D gene unclear. Trimming left V 3 bases short and J 8 bases short, with 13 bases between. Germline CDR1 is SGHTA and CDR2 is FQGNSA. This CDR3 is 13 amino acids long.